Presented here are 12 T cell receptor beta chains from one specimen sequenced in a study of T cells in narcolepsy. Only in-frame clones appear in the TCRdb table, and some are missing; sequencing was by immunoSEQ multiplex PCR. This sample has around 34,000 clones; 60% to 85% occur once, and the top ten carry 3.8%. Sequenced input: memory (CD45RA-) CD4+ T cells from blood. The receptors were gathered from a human donor in good health.

The chain joins TRBV6-1 to TRBJ2-7; a weak D match, TRBD1 (6 bases). V lost 6 bases to trimming and J lost 5 bases, with 14 bases between them. The CDR3 extends over 13 amino acids. Looked up from germline, CDR1 is MNHNS and CDR2 is SASEGT. The CDR3 loop is CASRRTTGNEQYF. The CDR3 DNA reads as TGTGCCAGCAGAAGAACCACAGGGAACGAGCAGTACTTC.

The V call is TRBV29-1, the J call TRBJ2-7, with 9 bases matching TRBD1. This CDR3 is 15 amino acids long. CDR1 SQVTM and CDR2 ANQGSEA come from the germline V gene. Losses at the gene ends were 4 bases for V and 4 bases for J; bases not matched to a gene: 11. CDR3 nucleotides: TGCAGCGTTGTGGGTGGGTCGGGACAGGGTTACGAGCAGTACTTC. Amino acid sequence: CSVVGGSGQGYEQYF.

Written as DNA, the CDR3 is TGTGCCAGCAGACCTAACGGACTAGCGGGAGCAGATACGCAGTATTTT. Encoded protein: CASRPNGLAGADTQYF. The chain has TRBV27 and TRBJ2-3; 13 bases line up with TRBD2. The V gene's germline CDR1 is MNHEY and CDR2 SMNVEV (reference sequence). The CDR3 has 16 amino acids. The V and J ends lost 6 bases and 4 bases, in that order; junction bases with no gene match: 7.

This clone is medium-sized. The chain joins TRBV15 to TRBJ2-1; a weak D match, TRBD1 (6 bases). The CDR3 is made up of 12 amino acids. The germline gives CDR1 LNHNV, CDR2 YYDKDF (reference sequence). Trimming shortened V by 2 bases and J by 9 bases, and 8 bases separated the two germline ends. The CDR3 nucleotides read TGTGCCACCAGCAGAAAGGGGGTTGAGCAGTTCTTC. This translates into CATSRKGVEQFF.

The V call is TRBV30, the J call TRBJ2-1, with 10 bases aligning to TRBD1. V lost 3 bases, J lost 4 bases, and 6 bases stayed unmatched. The CDR3 loop spans 15 amino acids. The germline CDR1 and CDR2 sequences are GTSNPN and SVGIG (reference sequence). CDR3 in DNA: TGTGCCTGGAGGGCCGGGACAGGGGCATACAATGAGCAGTTCTTC. Protein sequence: CAWRAGTGAYNEQFF.

The J gene is TRBJ1-5, the V gene TRBV7-4; TRBD1 is a possible D gene (6 bases). CDR1 is SGHVT, CDR2 SQSDAQ, per germline. CDR3 length: 16 amino acids. V lost 7 bases and J 0 bases, leaving 16 bases between the germline ends. CDR3 loop: CASNSRTVYSNQPQHF. In nucleotides, the CDR3 is TGTGCCAGCAACTCGAGGACAGTATATAGCAATCAGCCCCAGCATTTT.

This clone appeared a few times. The chain combines TRBV10-1 with TRBJ2-7, with a tentative D call TRBD1 (6 bases). The CDR3 has 14 amino acids. V was pared by 4 bases and J by 5 bases, with 15 bases between. Germline CDR1 and CDR2: WNHNN and SYGVQD (reference sequence). The DNA for the CDR3 is TGCGCCAGCAGTGCAAGACAGGTGAGCGACGAGCAGTACTTC. It is translated as CASSARQVSDEQYF.

In its sample, this clone was seen once. The identical CDR3 is also encoded by other nucleotide sequences in the sample. J is TRBJ2-7 and V is TRBV7-3, with 14 bases lining up with TRBD2. Unmatched junction bases numbered 4, after V lost 5 bases and J lost 7 bases. CDR1 and CDR2 (germline): SGHTA, FQGTGA. The CDR3 is made up of 14 amino acids. CDR3 nucleotides: TGTGCCAGCAGCCCCGGACTAGCGGGAGGAGAGCAGTACTTC. Translation: CASSPGLAGGEQYF.

On this clone: The junction differs from germline at one of its ends, possibly a read error. The same CDR3 is also encoded by other DNA sequences in this sample. The chain is built from TRBV5-1 and TRBJ1-2; 9 bases line up with TRBD1. Per the germline V gene, CDR1 is SGHRS and CDR2 is YFSETQ. The CDR3 has 15 amino acids. This CDR3 is CASSLVQGANYGYTF. Here the CDR3 DNA reads TGCGCCAGCAGCTTGGTACAGGGGGCTAACTATGGTTACACCTTC.

The rearrangement links TRBV15 to TRBJ2-2; 7 bases match TRBD2. V shed 1 base, J shed 4 bases, and the junction held 3 bases outside the gene matches. Germline loops: CDR1 LNHNV, CDR2 YYDKDF (reference sequence). The CDR3 covers 15 residues. This CDR3 is CATSRVAGPTGELFF. For the CDR3, the DNA is TGTGCCACCAGCAGAGTAGCGGGCCCCACCGGGGAGCTGTTTTTT.

The CDR3 sequence is CASSYSGQGAYEQYF. DNA of the CDR3: TGTGCCAGCAGTTACTCCGGGCAGGGGGCCTACGAGCAGTACTTC. This chain joins TRBV6-6 and TRBJ2-7; 7 bases line up with TRBD1. Losses at the gene ends were 0 bases for V and 2 bases for J; bases not matched to a gene: 4. The CDR3 sequence is 15 residues long. Germline values: CDR1 MNHNY, CDR2 SVGAGI (reference sequence).

This chain uses TRBV10-3 with TRBJ2-3, with a tentative D call TRBD2 (6 bases). The germline CDR1 and CDR2 sequences are ENHRY and SYGVKD. The CDR3 is made up of 15 amino acids. V was shortened by 4 bases and J by 2 bases, with 13 bases between the two germline ends. The CDR3 reads CAISGRESTTDTQYF. The DNA for the CDR3 is TGTGCCATCAGTGGTCGGGAGTCGACCACAGATACGCAGTATTTT.